One T cell receptor beta chain is described in this entry. The antigen is unknown. Trimming took off 0 bases at V and 0 bases at J, with 13 bases between the two ends. The germline gives CDR1 SQVTM, CDR2 ANQGSEA. CDR3 length: 16 residues. Sorting from PBMCs produced CD4+ and CD8+ T cells. This entry belongs to a study of CD8+ T cells in alopecia areata. Whole-study findings and limits: Scalp sample data also include resident alphabeta T cells from normal skin. Elevated clonality characterized lesional scalp relative to normal scalp, particularly in alopecia totalis/universalis. Shared TCR sequences were less clear between patients than in mice, possibly partly from HLA diversity.

In each case, RNA was isolated and then reverse transcribed into cDNA as the sequencing template. Only in-frame clones appear in the TCRdb table, and some are missing; sequencing was by immunoSEQ multiplex PCR. This sample has about 110,000 clones, with around 59% found just once. The source is a human donor in good health. Material: CD8+ T cells sorted from blood. The chain is built from TRBV29-1 and TRBJ2-3, with D unresolved. DNA of the CDR3: TGCAGCGTTGAAGATCACAGCCTCTTCAGCACAGATACGCAGTATTTT. Protein product: CSVEDHSLFSTDTQYF.